This TCR beta chain was retrieved from a study of blood T cell repertoires in COVID-19. Study information: Material from acute and convalescent COVID-19 was sourced from the United States, Italy and Spain.

The protocol was immunoSEQ multiplex PCR, while the TCRdb copy is restricted to in-frame clones and leaves out a portion. The table shows 380,000 or so clones, with 88% occurring only once. All enrollees were about 18 to 100 years old and from 20 to 25 US areas. Participants' own reports of clinical history determined their cohort assignment. The CDR3 contains 14 residues. The V end lost 3 bases, the J end lost 7 bases, and 10 bases lay between the germline ends. Germline V gene sequence: CDR1 SNHLY, CDR2 FYNNEI. Material: PBMCs or T cells enriched from blood (not recorded which). The TCR was taken from a woman in her 30s with acute COVID-19. The chain links TRBV2 to TRBJ1-6, with a weak D call TRBD1 (5 bases). The CDR3 nucleotides read TGTGCCAGCAGTGACCGGGGGGTAAATTCACCCCTCCACTTT. This encodes CASSDRGVNSPLHF. The variable domain in full, with the rest retrieved from reference TRBV2 and TRBJ1-6, is EPEVTQTPSHQVTQMGQEVILRCVPISNHLYFYWYRQILGQKVEFLVSFYNNEISEKSEIFDDQFSVERPDGSNFTLKIRSTKLEDSAMYFCASSDRGVNSPLHFGNGTRLTVT.